Following are 26 T cell receptor beta chains from one sample sequenced in a study of T cell repertoires in cytomegalovirus infection. MiXCR, applied by TCRdb to the reads, yields one record per CDR3 protein. The table shows about 920,000 distinct CDR3 sequences, with 31% occurring only once. Antigens for these TCRs are unknown. The starting material was cultured CD8+ T cells from PBMCs, obtained from culture after CMV antigen stimulation. These receptors all stem from a human donor in good health (CMV status not recorded). Some clones in this sample may be carry-over from other donors' samples.

The chain's CDR3 is CASSPGTEIYNEQFF. The CDR3 coding sequence is TGTGCCAGCAGCCCCGGGACAGAGATATACAATGAGCAGTTCTTC. The rearrangement uses TRBV7-9 and TRBJ2-1; 7 nucleotides line up with TRBD1. The CDR3 has 15 amino acids. Germline values: CDR1 SEHNR, CDR2 FQNEAQ (reference sequence). V shed 5 bases, J shed 4 bases, and the junction held 8 bases outside the gene matches.

This clonotype was found a few times. The V gene is TRBV4-1, the J gene TRBJ2-1, with D possibly TRBD2 on 6 matching bases. This CDR3 comprises 16 residues. V was clipped by 3 bases and J by 7 bases, with 19 bases between them. Germline V CDR1 and CDR2: MGHRA, YSYEKL. CDR3 coding DNA: TGCGCCAGCAGCCACCTGATAGTAGCGGAGTGGAATGAGCAGTTCTTC. As protein: CASSHLIVAEWNEQFF.

This chain uses TRBV5-4 with TRBJ2-6; no clear D gene. Germline CDR1 is SGHNT and CDR2 is YYREEE (reference sequence). This CDR3 spans 18 amino acids. V dropped 4 bases and J dropped 2 bases, with 19 bases sitting between them. CDR3 sequence: CASSLIGLMRTGANVLTF. Here the CDR3 DNA reads TGTGCCAGCAGCCTCATCGGGCTAATGCGGACTGGGGCCAACGTCCTGACTTTC. The complete variable domain, with remaining parts taken from reference TRBV5-4 and TRBJ2-6, reads ETGVTQSPTHLIKTRGQQVTLRCSSQSGHNTVSWYQQALGQGPQFIFQYYREEENGRGNFPPRFSGLQFPNYSSELNVNALELDDSALYLCASSLIGLMRTGANVLTFGAGSRLTVL.

In this sample, this clonotype turned up many times. The V call is TRBV7-8, the J call TRBJ2-5; 10 positions agree with TRBD2. Unmatched junction bases numbered 8, after V lost 2 bases and J lost 2 bases. The CDR3 covers 17 residues. Germline V gene sequence: CDR1 SGHVS, CDR2 FQNEAQ. For the CDR3, the DNA is TGTGCCAGCAGCTTAACAGGACTAGCGGAATTACAAGAGACCCAGTACTTC. Its translation is CASSLTGLAELQETQYF.

This clonotype has a count of ten or more. This sequence joins TRBV7-3 and TRBJ2-1; 16 bases are a match to TRBD2. Germline assignment: CDR1 SGHTA and CDR2 FQGTGA. V gave up 4 bases and J gave up 6 bases; unmatched junction bases: 15. This CDR3 spans 20 amino acids. Here the CDR3 DNA reads TGTGCCAGCAGCTCCCTGGGGACTAGCGGGGGGGCTGGGCAAGGCAATGAGCAGTTCTTC. This translates into CASSSLGTSGGAGQGNEQFF.

This clonotype was detected many times. The gene calls are TRBV7-9 and TRBJ2-7, with D unresolved. The CDR3 consists of 12 residues. Trimming shortened V by 1 base and J by 5 bases, and 6 bases separated the two germline ends. In germline, CDR1 is SEHNR, CDR2 FQNEAQ (reference sequence). The chain's CDR3 is CASSLERDEQYF. CDR3 bases: TGTGCCAGCAGCTTAGAAAGGGACGAGCAGTACTTC.

This rearrangement joins TRBV27 to TRBJ2-6; D not resolved. The V gene lost 2 bases and the J gene lost 4 bases, with 9 bases spanning the gap. Germline CDR1 and CDR2: MNHEY and SMNVEV (reference sequence). This CDR3 has 15 amino acids. CDR3 residues: CASSLIYGGANVLTF. The CDR3 DNA is TGTGCCAGCAGTTTAATTTATGGGGGGGCCAACGTCCTGACTTTC.

Worth noting for this clonotype: A read error is possible here, since a much larger clone lies one base away. The V call is TRBV19, the J call TRBJ2-3, with 8 positions matching TRBD1. This CDR3 has 15 amino acids. Germline loops: CDR1 LNHDA, CDR2 SQIVND (reference sequence). V lost 3 bases to trimming and J lost 5 bases; unmatched junction nucleotides: 7. CDR3 sequence: CASSMVRGQVDTQYF. The CDR3 DNA follows: TGTGCCAGTAGTATGGTCAGGGGGCAAGTAGATACGCAGTATTTT.

In this sample, this clonotype turned up once. V and J are TRBV7-9 and TRBJ2-1, with D possibly called TRBD1 or TRBD2 (5 bases each). Trimming removed 8 bases at V and 0 bases at J, with 14 bases between. This CDR3 spans 15 amino acids. Per germline, CDR1 SEHNR and CDR2 FQNEAQ (reference sequence). The DNA for the CDR3 is TGTGCCAGCCCCGGGGACCACATCTCCTACAATGAGCAGTTCTTC. Amino acids: CASPGDHISYNEQFF.

The chain joins TRBV4-3 to TRBJ2-1, with D possibly matching TRBD1 (6 bases). Germline values: CDR1 LGHNA, CDR2 YSLEER. Deletions cut 0 bases from V and 3 bases from J, with 15 bases between. The CDR3 runs to 17 residues. CDR3 protein: CASSQEGVTGFYNEQFF. The CDR3 nucleotides read TGCGCCAGCAGCCAAGAGGGGGTCACAGGGTTCTACAATGAGCAGTTCTTC.

Many counts were recorded for this clonotype. The J gene is TRBJ2-1, the V gene TRBV7-2; no reliable D call. Trimming cost V 5 bases and J 2 bases, with 13 bases left between them. Germline CDR1 reads SGHTA; CDR2 reads FQGNSA. This CDR3 contains 15 residues. The CDR3, as DNA: TGTGCCAGCAGCCCTGTAAGGCTAGCCTACAATGAGCAGTTCTTC. Amino acids: CASSPVRLAYNEQFF.

In this sample, this clonotype turned up a few times. The genes are TRBV19 and TRBJ2-3, with TRBD1 matching over 7 bases. The CDR3 consists of 15 residues. J lost 2 bases, V lost 6 bases, and 8 bases had no gene match. Per germline, CDR1 LNHDA and CDR2 SQIVND (reference sequence). CDR3 nucleotide sequence: TGTGCCAGTAGAGAACGGGACAGAGTCACAGATACGCAGTATTTT. Residues: CASRERDRVTDTQYF.

This clonotype showed up many times. The chain combines TRBV7-8 with TRBJ1-5; TRBD1 is a possible D gene (6 bases). V was shortened by 1 base and J by 3 bases, with 10 bases between the two germline ends. CDR1 and CDR2 (germline): SGHVS, FQNEAQ. This CDR3 has 15 residues. The CDR3: CASSLDHRDNQPQHF. The CDR3 DNA is TGTGCCAGCAGCTTAGATCACAGGGACAATCAGCCCCAGCATTTT. Full variable domain (remainder filled in from reference TRBV7-8 and TRBJ1-5): GAGVSQSPRYKVAKRGQDVALRCDPISGHVSLFWYQQALGQGPEFLTYFQNEAQLDKSGLPSDRFFAERPEGSVSTLKIQRTQQEDSAVYLCASSLDHRDNQPQHFGDGTRLSIL.

The chain has TRBV29-1 and TRBJ2-1; D gene unclear. Germline V gives CDR1 SQVTM, CDR2 ANQGSEA. CDR3 length: 14 amino acids. Trimming pared 3 bases from V and 2 bases from J, leaving 11 bases between. The CDR3 coding sequence is TGCAGCGTTGAGAGGCAGGAGACCTACAATGAGCAGTTCTTC. This translates into CSVERQETYNEQFF.

In its sample, this clonotype was seen a few times. The gene calls are TRBV28 and TRBJ1-1; D not resolved. The V end was cut by 4 bases, the J end by 5 bases, with 8 bases between. CDR3 length: 12 amino acids. Germline CDR1 is MDHEN and CDR2 is SYDVKM. The CDR3 DNA is TGTGCCAGCAGTTATCCCCGAACTGAAGCTTTCTTT. Protein sequence: CASSYPRTEAFF.

V is TRBV7-6 and J is TRBJ1-1; possibly TRBD1 for D (6 bases). This CDR3 is built from 16 residues. V shed 5 bases and J shed 4 bases, with 20 bases lying between them. Germline V CDR1 and CDR2: SGHVS, FNYEAQ. CDR3 loop: CASSDPDRSFSTEAFF. The DNA of the CDR3 is TGTGCCAGCAGCGATCCGGACAGATCTTTTTCCACTGAAGCTTTCTTT.

This clonotype was seen a few times. The V gene is TRBV6-5, the J gene TRBJ1-6, with unresolved D. V dropped 5 bases and J dropped 0 bases, with 8 bases sitting between them. This CDR3 spans 15 amino acids. Germline V gene data show CDR1 as MNHEY and CDR2 as SVGAGI. CDR3 amino acids: CASSIQSSYNSPLHF. CDR3 sequence (DNA): TGTGCCAGCAGTATACAGTCCTCCTATAATTCACCCCTCCACTTT.

The J gene is TRBJ1-2, the V gene TRBV10-3; TRBD1 might be the D (6 bases). The CDR3 consists of 14 residues. Trimming shortened V by 11 bases and J by 1 base, and 17 bases separated the two germline ends. The germline gives CDR1 ENHRY, CDR2 SYGVKD. CDR3 nucleotides: TGTGCCCTCATTTTTGGACAGCTTAACTATGGCTACACCTTC. Translation: CALIFGQLNYGYTF.

The chain is built from TRBV5-6 and TRBJ1-3, with TRBD1 matching 8 bases. The CDR3 has 17 amino acids. V dropped 4 bases and J dropped 0; count of bases not matched to a gene: 9. Germline values: CDR1 SGHDT, CDR2 YYEEEE. The CDR3 region is CASSKGQEKFSGNTIYF. In DNA, the CDR3 is TGTGCCAGCAGCAAGGGACAGGAGAAATTCTCTGGAAACACCATATATTTT.

This clonotype was seen at least ten times. The rearrangement joins TRBV12-3 or TRBV12-4 to TRBJ2-7, with TRBD2 as a possible D gene (5 bases). The CDR3 totals 15 residues. V lost 1 base, J lost 3 bases, and 13 bases lay in between. The DNA for the CDR3 is TGTGCCAGCAGTTTAGTGGGAGCGCGCGGCTACGAGCAGTACTTC. It codes for CASSLVGARGYEQYF.

The V and J genes are TRBV6-1 and TRBJ2-1; D is unclear. In germline, CDR1 is MNHNS, CDR2 SASEGT. CDR3 size: 13 residues. V was pared by 1 base and J by 8 bases, with 9 bases between. The CDR3 region is CASSEVPSYEQFF. CDR3 nucleotide sequence: TGTGCCAGCAGTGAAGTGCCCTCATATGAGCAGTTCTTC.

The chain recombines TRBV10-3 with TRBJ1-4; D perhaps matches TRBD1 (6 bases). There are 15 residues in the CDR3. Germline V gives CDR1 ENHRY, CDR2 SYGVKD. Trimming left V 1 base short and J 7 bases short, with 13 bases between. CDR3: CAISELRTVGEKLFF. CDR3 coding DNA: TGTGCCATCAGTGAGTTGAGGACAGTAGGTGAAAAACTGTTTTTT.

This clonotype has just a few counts. The chain joins TRBV10-3 to TRBJ1-1; 8 nucleotides align to TRBD1. Germline values: CDR1 ENHRY, CDR2 SYGVKD. J was trimmed by 4 bases and V by 5 bases; bases with no gene match: 12. The CDR3 runs 16 residues. Here the CDR3 reads CAISPTLTGEVTEAFF. The DNA of the CDR3 is TGTGCCATCAGTCCAACCCTGACAGGGGAGGTCACTGAAGCTTTCTTT.

This clonotype was counted a few times. The chain is built from TRBV19 and TRBJ1-5; 11 bases map to TRBD1. The CDR3 spans 13 residues. The V segment lost 10 bases and the J segment 6 bases; nucleotides outside the gene matches: 5. Germline V lookup: CDR1 LNHDA, CDR2 SQIVND (reference sequence). The CDR3 region has the DNA TGTGCCACCTGGACAGGGGGCCTTCAGCCCCAGCATTTT. Amino acids: CATWTGGLQPQHF.

Remarks on this clonotype: This could be a read error, since a much larger clone is one nucleotide away. The chain carries TRBV7-8 and TRBJ1-1; 11 bases map to TRBD1. The CDR3 is 15 residues long. Germline V gene lookup returns CDR1 SGHVS and CDR2 FQNEAQ. CDR3 coding DNA: TGTACCAGCAGCTTACCCCGGGACAGGGGGACTGAAGCTTTCTTT. Amino acids: CTSSLPRDRGTEAFF.

This clonotype appeared many times. This rearrangement joins TRBV12-3 or TRBV12-4 to TRBJ1-1; tentative D call: TRBD1 (5 bases). Trimming stripped 3 bases from V and 1 base from J, with 12 bases between. This CDR3 has 15 amino acids. CDR3: CASSLRIQGNTEAFF. CDR3 DNA sequence: TGTGCCAGCAGTTTGCGAATTCAGGGGAACACTGAAGCTTTCTTT.